This T cell receptor beta chain was captured by sequencing in a study of T-cell reconstitution after alpha-beta-depleted transplantation in children. This clonotype was detected ten times or more. Its antigen is undetermined. General observations from the study: By one year post-transplant, T-cell counts and diversity largely arose from T cells that were newly produced. Surviving recipient T cells and thymic progenitors underlay high day-60 TCRbeta diversity in some patients. Reportedly, only several hundred clones from non-depleted graft cells drove alpha-beta T-cell counts at about two months.

Germline V gene sequence: CDR1 KGHSH, CDR2 LQKENI. V dropped 4 bases and J dropped 5; count of bases not matched to a gene: 5. The CDR3 totals 14 residues. Unique molecular identifiers were incorporated when the TCRbeta library was constructed. TCRdb redid the calling of the PCR reads with MiXCR, one entry per CDR3 protein. Seen here are roughly 32,000 distinct CDR3 sequences, around 6% observed once, and the top ten hold 20% to 30%. The sequence derives from a child under three years old who had a stem cell transplant for acute myeloid leukemia, so the T cells may come from the graft donor. The sequencing used peripheral blood, collected 60 days after TCRalphabeta/CD19-depleted stem cell transplant. This chain links TRBV18 with TRBJ1-5; the match to TRBD1 covers 7 bases. The CDR3, as DNA: TGTGCCAGCTCACTTGACAGGGAGGATCAGCCCCAGCATTTT. As protein: CASSLDREDQPQHF.